This T cell receptor beta chain is from a study of OX40 agonist ivuxolimab in advanced cancers. Notes on the study in general: The study found among the lowest clonal expansion in partial responders at 0.1-3.0 mg/kg.

Details on this clone: Its cognate antigen is unknown.

Profiled with immunoSEQ multiplex PCR; TCRdb holds only in-frame clones, not every one. The sample gives over 55,000 clones, roughly 90% of which show up once; approximately 1% is in the top ten. The clonotype comes from an adult with an advanced solid tumor such as melanoma, head and neck, liver or kidney cancer. This specimen was CD4+ or CD8+ T cells sorted from blood, taken in a trial of the OX40 agonist ivuxolimab.

The CDR3 loop reads CSVDGLSQETQYF. The CDR3, as DNA: TGCAGCGTTGATGGTCTCTCTCAAGAGACCCAGTACTTC. The chain is built from TRBV29-1 and TRBJ2-5, with no clear D. V was trimmed by 3 bases and J by 2 bases, leaving 10 bases between them. The CDR3 is 13 residues long. Germline CDR1 is SQVTM and CDR2 is ANQGSEA.